The 15 T cell receptor beta chains reported below all come from one sample, sequenced in a study of beta chain features in type 1 diabetes (dated by TCRdb to 2017 to 2018). Library generation was performed with the immunoSEQ multiplex PCR assay. All of the isolated RNA was reverse transcribed with the High Capacity cDNA Reverse Transcription Kit, so expressed TCRB transcripts were sequenced. The source is immuneACCESS, and TCRdb retained only in-frame sequences with V and J called. Part of the clones is not carried over; for the studies checked, unresolved V genes explain less than half of this, and the remainder is unexplained. The table for this sample lists 350,000 to 450,000 clones; over 11% of them were counted only once. Roughly 0.04% of the sample lies in the top ten. The specimen sequenced was naive CD4+ T cells from blood. The sample's cell subset or site, from its label and the paper: true naive CD4+ T cells. The receptors were gathered from a man aged 25 to 40 in good health.

This clone was observed a handful of times. Here the CDR3 DNA reads TGCGCCAGCAGCCACCTACCGACAGTCACTACCTCTGGGGCCAACGTCCTGACTTTC. Its translation is CASSHLPTVTTSGANVLTF. The chain has TRBV4-3 and TRBJ2-6; a possible D gene is TRBD1 (5 bases). Germline V gives CDR1 LGHNA, CDR2 YSLEER. The V end was cut by 3 bases, the J end by 0 bases, with 18 bases between. The CDR3 totals 19 residues.

The CDR3 DNA follows: TGTGCCAGTGGCATAAACATTCAGTACTTC. Translating gives CASGINIQYF. The chain has TRBV19 and TRBJ2-4; D ambiguous. CDR3 length: 10 amino acids. Germline V CDR1 and CDR2: LNHDA, SQIVND (reference sequence). Trimming stripped 8 bases from V and 6 bases from J, with 5 bases between.

This clone was recorded a few times. This rearrangement joins TRBV4-3 to TRBJ2-4; D might be TRBD1 (6 bases). Germline CDR1 is LGHNA and CDR2 is YSLEER. V was clipped by 0 bases and J by 7 bases, with 13 bases between them. The CDR3 covers 15 residues. The CDR3 is CASSQERARGNIQYF. The CDR3 nucleotides are TGCGCCAGCAGCCAAGAAAGGGCAAGGGGGAACATTCAGTACTTC.

This clone was counted only a few times. The chain uses TRBV30 and TRBJ2-2, with 8 nucleotides matching TRBD2. From germline, CDR1 is GTSNPN and CDR2 SVGIG (reference sequence). The CDR3 sequence is 15 residues long. The junction had 8 bases not matched to a gene; V was cut back by 4 bases and J by 4 bases. CDR3 bases: TGTGCCTGGATGGGGAGTACTAGCGGCACCGGGGAGCTGTTTTTT. Encoded protein: CAWMGSTSGTGELFF.

The rearrangement uses TRBV18 and TRBJ2-3, with TRBD2 matching 8 bases. This CDR3 has 17 residues. Trimming cost V 2 bases and J 3 bases; bases outside gene matches: 10. Germline V gives CDR1 KGHSH, CDR2 LQKENI. The CDR3 DNA reads as TGTGCCAGCTCACCATTGGCGGGAGGAGTTTATACAGATACGCAGTATTTT. It is translated as CASSPLAGGVYTDTQYF.

This clone was observed a handful of times. The chain combines TRBV13 with TRBJ1-2, with D possibly being TRBD1 (5 bases). The ends were cut back, 6 bases at V and 8 bases at J, with 16 bases in the middle. CDR1 PRHDT and CDR2 FYEKMQ come from the germline V gene (reference sequence). The CDR3 covers 13 residues. CDR3 region: CASSPDGTEGYTF. As DNA, the CDR3 is TGTGCCAGCAGTCCGGACGGGACGGAGGGCTACACCTTC.

This clone occurred a few times. This chain joins TRBV5-6 and TRBJ2-5; no reliable D call. V lost 3 bases to trimming and J lost 2 bases, with 17 bases between them. The CDR3 extends over 16 amino acids. Looked up from germline, CDR1 is SGHDT and CDR2 is YYEEEE. CDR3 nucleotides: TGTGCCAGCAGCTCCCGCTCCGTCCTGAGGCAAGAGACCCAGTACTTC. Translating it yields CASSSRSVLRQETQYF.

The rearrangement uses TRBV5-1 and TRBJ2-5, with D maybe TRBD2 (6 bases). V lost 4 bases to trimming and J lost 5 bases, with 12 bases between them. The CDR3 contains 13 residues. Germline values: CDR1 SGHRS, CDR2 YFSETQ. The CDR3 region is CASSPREGETQYF. The DNA of the CDR3 is TGCGCCAGCAGCCCGCGGGAAGGGGAGACCCAGTACTTC.

This clone was seen more than once but under ten times. A junction boundary mismatches the germline segment, possibly from a read error. V gene TRBV7-7 combines with J gene TRBJ2-2; 15 positions agree with TRBD2. Germline loops: CDR1 SSHAT, CDR2 FNYEAQ (reference sequence). The CDR3 length is 18 residues. The DNA for the CDR3 is TGTGCTAGCAGCCCTAGCCTTGGACTAGCGGGAGGGTTCGGGGAGCTGTTTTTT. Translated, it gives CASSPSLGLAGGFGELFF.

V is TRBV9 and J is TRBJ2-7; TRBD2 aligns across 10 bases. CDR1 is SGDLS, CDR2 YYNGEE, per germline. The trim removed 5 bases at V and 3 bases at J, leaving 8 bases unmatched. The CDR3 loop spans 15 amino acids. The CDR3 sequence is CASSTGTSVFYEQYF. The CDR3 coding sequence is TGTGCCAGCAGTACCGGGACTAGCGTTTTCTACGAGCAGTACTTC. The whole variable domain, filled in from reference TRBV9 and TRBJ2-7, reads DSGVTQTPKHLITATGQRVTLRCSPRSGDLSVYWYQQSLDQGLQFLIQYYNGEERAKGNILERFSAQQFPDLHSELNLSSLELGDSALYFCASSTGTSVFYEQYFGPGTRLTVT.

The chain joins TRBV6-6 to TRBJ1-1; D gene uncertain. This CDR3 region has 13 residues. V lost 10 bases to trimming and J lost 0 bases, with 12 bases between them. Germline lookup yields CDR1 MNHNY and CDR2 SVGAGI (reference sequence). The CDR3 DNA is TGTGCCATCTCACGGGGTATGAACACTGAAGCTTTCTTT. This codes for CAISRGMNTEAFF.

V and J are TRBV14 and TRBJ1-1; D unclear. The CDR3 runs to 17 residues. CDR1 SGHDN and CDR2 FVKESK come from the germline V gene. Trimming took 1 base from V and 0 from J, leaving 15 bases between them. The CDR3 loop reads CASSQGIVWNMNTEAFF. DNA for the CDR3: TGTGCCAGCAGCCAAGGGATTGTCTGGAATATGAACACTGAAGCTTTCTTT.

This rearrangement joins TRBV23-1 to TRBJ2-5, with D possibly matching TRBD1 (6 bases). Being an ORF, TRBV23-1 has a function that is uncertain. Trimming took off 2 bases at V and 3 bases at J, with 19 bases between the two ends. This CDR3 spans 17 amino acids. The CDR3 region is CASSQGPGTHGEETQYF. The CDR3 region has the DNA TGCGCCAGCAGTCAAGGGCCCGGGACACATGGGGAAGAGACCCAGTACTTC.

On this clone itself: A much larger clone differs from this one at a single base, so this may be a read error. The chain links TRBV25-1 to TRBJ2-4; no firm D call. The CDR3 consists of 13 residues. The germline gives CDR1 MGHDK, CDR2 SYGVNS. Trimming took off 6 bases at V and 0 bases at J, with 6 bases between the two ends. The CDR3 bases are TGTGCCAGCAGCACGCTAGCCAAAAACATTCAGTACTTC. Protein: CASSTLAKNIQYF.

This chain links TRBV7-6 with TRBJ2-3; D is unclear. CDR3 size: 16 residues. Germline loops: CDR1 SGHVS, CDR2 FNYEAQ. V was shortened by 5 bases and J by 2 bases, with 17 bases between the two germline ends. CDR3 sequence reads: CASSKIRLGFTDTQYF. Written as DNA, the CDR3 is TGTGCCAGCAGCAAGATCAGGCTAGGCTTCACAGATACGCAGTATTTT.